This TCR beta chain derives from a study of CD4 T cells in relation to SARS-CoV-2 and coronaviruses. The wider study: After roughly 9 days of antigen culture, PBMC TCR beta CDR3s were sequenced. Findings and caveats of the study: No crossreactivity against non-spike viral proteins was tested here.

Repertoires were generated with immunoSEQ multiplex PCR, while TCRdb's copy carries only in-frame clones and drops some. The table shows tens of thousands of clones, with 75% to 80% occurring only once. Trimming took off 4 bases at V and 11 bases at J, with 12 bases between the two ends. CDR1 is LNHDA and CDR2 is SQIVND in the germline V gene (reference sequence). The CDR3 consists of 12 residues. Before the COVID-19 pandemic, during about 2010-2018, CD4+ T cells were taken from unexposed donors. Isolation of CD4+ T cells took place after roughly nine days in culture. Unexposed-donor CD4+ T cells were probed with SARS-CoV-2 S/N and four cold-coronavirus spikes, cells permitting. To note about this clone: Its antigen is not known.

The chain couples TRBV19 to TRBJ1-3, with D possibly TRBD1 on 5 matching bases. The source of this sequence is a human donor in good health. Material for sequencing was CD4+ T cells from PBMCs, cultured in vitro. In DNA, the CDR3 is TGTGCCAGTAGTAATGACCTGGGGGCCATATATTTT. Translating gives CASSNDLGAIYF.